The 11 T cell receptor beta chains presented below share a single source sample, sequenced in a study of blood T cell repertoires in COVID-19. Clones were read by immunoSEQ multiplex PCR, and TCRdb kept only the in-frame ones, dropping some. Of approximately 210,000 clones listed, approximately 83% are singletons. The specimen sequenced was PBMCs or T cells enriched from blood (not recorded which). The receptors here all came from a woman aged 60-75 years who had recovered from COVID-19.

The chain uses TRBV5-1 and TRBJ2-1, with 13 bases aligning to TRBD2. The V segment lost 0 bases and the J segment 7 bases; nucleotides outside the gene matches: 4. The CDR3 contains 16 residues. CDR1 is SGHRS and CDR2 is YFSETQ in the germline V gene. CDR3 sequence: CASSLGTSGSRNEQFF. The CDR3 region has the DNA TGCGCCAGCAGCTTGGGGACTAGCGGGAGTAGGAATGAGCAGTTCTTC.

This clone was seen once. The J gene is TRBJ2-2, the V gene TRBV5-1, with 8 bases identical to TRBD2. Germline CDR1 and CDR2: SGHRS and YFSETQ. The CDR3 totals 16 residues. V dropped 5 bases and J dropped 5; count of bases not matched to a gene: 11. In nucleotides, the CDR3 is TGCGCCAGCAGTCCCCCAGCGGGAGAAGGAACCGGGGAGCTGTTTTTT. As protein: CASSPPAGEGTGELFF. Full variable domain (rest looked up from reference TRBV5-1 and TRBJ2-2): KAGVTQTPRYLIKTRGQQVTLSCSPISGHRSVSWYQQTPGQGLQFLFEYFSETQRNKGNFPGRFSGRQFSNSRSEMNVSTLELGDSALYLCASSPPAGEGTGELFFGEGSRLTVL.

This chain connects TRBV2 to TRBJ1-5; D uncertain. There are 15 residues in the CDR3. Trimming cost V 1 base and J 7 bases, with 14 bases left between them. Per germline, CDR1 SNHLY and CDR2 FYNNEI. The chain's CDR3 is CASSEESGSRQPQHF. CDR3 DNA sequence: TGTGCCAGCAGTGAAGAAAGCGGGTCGCGGCAGCCCCAGCATTTT. Variable domain in full (rest from reference TRBV2 and TRBJ1-5): EPEVTQTPSHQVTQMGQEVILRCVPISNHLYFYWYRQILGQKVEFLVSFYNNEISEKSEIFDDQFSVERPDGSNFTLKIRSTKLEDSAMYFCASSEESGSRQPQHFGDGTRLSIL.

The rearrangement joins TRBV7-8 to TRBJ2-1, with TRBD2 matching 10 bases. CDR1 is SGHVS, CDR2 FQNEAQ, per germline. The ends lost 4 bases at V and 8 bases at J; junction bases unmatched: 11. The CDR3 runs 16 residues. CDR3 loop: CASSSLGLADRHEQFF. The CDR3 DNA reads TGTGCCAGCAGCTCCCTCGGACTAGCGGACCGCCATGAGCAGTTCTTC.

This chain links TRBV29-1 with TRBJ2-3; TRBD2 agrees at 8 bases. The CDR3 has 14 amino acids. CDR1 is SQVTM and CDR2 is ANQGSEA in the germline V gene. Trimming removed 0 bases from V and 4 bases from J; junction bases left unmatched: 3. The CDR3 bases are TGCAGCGTTGAAGAGGGACTAGGACCAGATACGCAGTATTTT. It yields the protein CSVEEGLGPDTQYF.

The chain carries TRBV4-2 and TRBJ1-2; unclear D gene. The CDR3 is 15 amino acids. Germline V lookup: CDR1 LGHNA, CDR2 YNFKEQ. V was shortened by 0 bases and J by 0 bases, with 8 bases between the two germline ends. The chain's CDR3 is CASSQEADTNYGYTF. The CDR3 bases are TGTGCCAGCAGCCAAGAGGCAGATACTAACTATGGCTACACCTTC.

This clone has only a few counts. The J gene is TRBJ1-1, the V gene TRBV5-1; D is perhaps TRBD1 (6 bases). The CDR3 consists of 16 residues. Germline CDR1 SGHRS, CDR2 YFSETQ. The V gene lost 0 bases and the J gene lost 2 bases, with 14 bases spanning the gap. CDR3 amino acids: CASSLAGALGNTEAFF. Here the CDR3 DNA reads TGCGCCAGCAGCTTGGCAGGGGCCTTGGGAAACACTGAAGCTTTCTTT.

The J gene is TRBJ1-5, the V gene TRBV7-9, with 8 bases matching TRBD1. V lost 3 bases to trimming and J lost 4 bases; unmatched junction nucleotides: 2. The CDR3 sequence is 14 residues long. From germline, CDR1 is SEHNR and CDR2 FQNEAQ (reference sequence). Here the CDR3 reads CASSLGQVNQPQHF. The CDR3 DNA reads as TGTGCCAGCAGCTTGGGACAGGTTAATCAGCCCCAGCATTTT.

The J gene is TRBJ2-1, the V gene TRBV7-2; TRBD2 matches at 11 bases. In germline, CDR1 is SGHTA, CDR2 FQGNSA. CDR3 size: 17 residues. Trimming removed 3 bases from V and 11 bases from J; junction bases left unmatched: 15. The CDR3 nucleotides are TGTGCCAGCAGCTTCCAAGATGTTCGGCTAGCGGGGGGACAGCAGTTCTTC. Its protein is CASSFQDVRLAGGQQFF.

The V gene is TRBV15, the J gene TRBJ1-1; D possibly corresponds to TRBD1 (5 bases). This CDR3 spans 14 amino acids. Per the germline V gene, CDR1 is LNHNV and CDR2 is YYDKDF (reference sequence). Trimming pared 0 bases from V and 1 base from J, leaving 6 bases between. The CDR3 nucleotides read TGTGCCACCAGCAGAGAGGGGGGGAACACTGAAGCTTTCTTT. It yields the protein CATSREGGNTEAFF.

The chain carries TRBV9 and TRBJ2-5; TRBD1 matches at 9 bases. Germline V gene data show CDR1 as SGDLS and CDR2 as YYNGEE. Trimming removed 3 bases from V and 5 bases from J; junction bases left unmatched: 8. CDR3 length equals 15 residues. The CDR3, as DNA: TGTGCCAGCAGCGGCGGGACAGGGCTTCGGGAGACCCAGTACTTC. As protein: CASSGGTGLRETQYF.